This TCR beta chain was captured in a study of beta chain features in type 1 diabetes. This clone was observed a handful of times. V lost 7 bases and J 2 bases, leaving 14 bases between the germline ends. Germline CDR1 SGHRS, CDR2 YFSETQ. The CDR3 is 14 residues long. The study reverse transcribed the entire isolated RNA, so it sequenced expressed TCRB transcripts. TCRdb keeps only in-frame clones here, not all; method: immunoSEQ multiplex PCR. The sample includes about 410,000 clones, approximately 15% seen only once; the top ten take roughly 0.038%. The material sequenced was naive CD4+ T cells from blood. The rearrangement links TRBV5-1 to TRBJ2-3; D is possibly TRBD1 or TRBD2 (5 bases each). The sequence was collected from a man aged 30-40 years in good health. CDR3 region: CASQPGRITDTQYF. The CDR3 region has the DNA TGCGCCAGCCAACCGGGACGGATCACAGATACGCAGTATTTT.